Listed below are T cell receptor beta chains from one sample, sequenced in a study of identical twins. TCRdb itself ran the 5' RACE reads through MiXCR, one entry per CDR3 protein. This sample carries roughly 690,000 distinct CDR3 sequences, 21% of them seen once, and the ten largest clones take approximately 4.5%. The same data also contributed to another study, on T cells expressing NK-cell markers.

Sequenced sample: PBMCs. These receptors all stem from a woman aged 18-30 years in good health. Each CDR3 is given with its conserved first and last residue. Each record gives: J gene, clone size, D gene, V gene, CDR3 DNA, CDR3 protein. D genes are given only for firm matches. Part of the rows lack a size; the others show once, few, many or a class for expanded clones.

J: TRBJ2-7; size: .; D: .; V: TRBV7-9; DNA: TGTGCCAGCAGCTTTGCCGGGACCGGGCGGTCTTACGAGCAGTACTTC; CDR3: CASSFAGTGRSYEQYF
J: TRBJ2-1; size: few; D: TRBD2; V: TRBV9; DNA: TGTGCCAGCAGCGTAACCCTTCTCGGGGGGGCGGGTGAGCAGTTCTTC; CDR3: CASSVTLLGGAGEQFF
J: TRBJ2-7; size: .; D: TRBD1; V: TRBV5-1; DNA: TGCGCCAGCAGCATGGACAGGGGGGTCCAGTACTTC; CDR3: CASSMDRGVQYF
J: TRBJ1-1; size: .; D: .; V: TRBV9; DNA: TGTGCCAGCAGCCTCCGCGGACCCACCTCTGAAGCTTTCTTT; CDR3: CASSLRGPTSEAFF
J: TRBJ2-2; size: .; D: .; V: TRBV5-1; DNA: TGCGCCAGCAGCTTGGCCATGGGGTACGGGGAGCTGTTTTTT; CDR3: CASSLAMGYGELFF
J: TRBJ1-2; size: .; D: .; V: TRBV20-1; DNA: TGCAGTGCTAGGGGACACCACTATGGCTACACCTTC; CDR3: CSARGHHYGYTF
J: TRBJ1-1; size: .; D: .; V: TRBV25-1; DNA: TGTGCCAGCAGGATAGCGGGAAGAGGCACTGAAGCTTTCTTT; CDR3: CASRIAGRGTEAFF
J: TRBJ2-4; size: .; D: .; V: TRBV6-2/TRBV6-3; DNA: TGTGCCAGCAGGGGTCGGAGCGGGCTGGCCAAAAACATTCAGTACTTC; CDR3: CASRGRSGLAKNIQYF
J: TRBJ2-6; size: few; D: .; V: TRBV29-1; DNA: TGCAGCGCTTGGACGGGGGCCAACGTCCTGACTTTC; CDR3: CSAWTGANVLTF
J: TRBJ2-7; size: few; D: .; V: TRBV6-2/TRBV6-3; DNA: TGTGCCAGCAGTTACGGACCAGCCTCCTACGAGCAGTACTTC; CDR3: CASSYGPASYEQYF
J: TRBJ1-4; size: few; D: .; V: TRBV20-1; DNA: TGCAGTGCAGGGCTATTTGCAACTAATGAAAAACTGTTTTTT; CDR3: CSAGLFATNEKLFF
J: TRBJ2-3; size: few; D: TRBD2; V: TRBV6-2/TRBV6-3; DNA: TGTGCCAGCAGTCCGGGACTAGCTGTTGATACGCAGTATTTT; CDR3: CASSPGLAVDTQYF
J: TRBJ2-7; size: .; D: .; V: TRBV5-3; DNA: TGTGCCAGAAGCTTGACCCCGCCTTACGAGCAGTACTTC; CDR3: CARSLTPPYEQYF
J: TRBJ2-5; size: .; D: .; V: TRBV20-1; DNA: TGCAGTGCGCAGGTCGCGGGGAAAGAGACCCAGTACTTC; CDR3: CSAQVAGKETQYF
J: TRBJ1-5; size: many; D: .; V: TRBV7-9; DNA: TGTGCCAGCAGCTTATGGGACAACAATCAGCCCCAGCATTTT; CDR3: CASSLWDNNQPQHF
J: TRBJ2-2; size: few; D: TRBD1; V: TRBV6-2/TRBV6-3; DNA: TGTGCCAGCAGCCCAGCCAGAGGGGGACAGGGGCTAGCGGCCCTCACCGGGGAGCTGTTTTTT; CDR3: CASSPARGGQGLAALTGELFF
J: TRBJ1-1; size: .; D: TRBD1; V: TRBV27; DNA: TGTGCCAGCAGTCCGCTCCAGACCGGGACAGTCATGAACACTGAAGCTTTCTTT; CDR3: CASSPLQTGTVMNTEAFF
J: TRBJ2-7; size: .; D: TRBD1; V: TRBV11-2; DNA: TGTGCCAGCAGCTCCGTAGACAGGGGCGACGAGCAGTACTTC; CDR3: CASSSVDRGDEQYF
J: TRBJ2-1; size: few; D: .; V: TRBV24-1; DNA: TGTGCCACCAGTGATTCAAAGGGGCTGGGTAATGAGCAGTTCTTC; CDR3: CATSDSKGLGNEQFF
J: TRBJ1-2; size: once; D: TRBD1; V: TRBV18; DNA: TGTGCCAGCTCACCACCCGGGACAGGTGACTATGGCTACACCTTC; CDR3: CASSPPGTGDYGYTF
J: TRBJ2-1; size: .; D: TRBD2; V: TRBV5-4; DNA: TGTGCCAGCTTTATCCTCGGGGCGGGAGGTCACAATGAGCAGTTCTTC; CDR3: CASFILGAGGHNEQFF
J: TRBJ2-7; size: .; D: TRBD2; V: TRBV20-1; DNA: TGCAGTGCTAGACGTGGCGGGGGGTCCTACGAGCAGTACTTC; CDR3: CSARRGGGSYEQYF
J: TRBJ2-5; size: .; D: .; V: TRBV20-1; DNA: TGCAGTGCTCGACAAACCCAAGAGACCCAGTACTTC; CDR3: CSARQTQETQYF
J: TRBJ2-1; size: few; D: TRBD1; V: TRBV12-3/TRBV12-4; DNA: TGTGCCAGCAGTAAGTTTCGCAGGGGGCTCGACAATGAGCAGTTCTTC; CDR3: CASSKFRRGLDNEQFF
J: TRBJ2-7; size: .; D: TRBD1; V: TRBV20-1; DNA: TGCAGTGCTTCGCTCGGACAGGGAGAGCAGTACTTC; CDR3: CSASLGQGEQYF
J: TRBJ2-3; size: .; D: .; V: TRBV3-1; DNA: TGTGCCAGCAGCCGCCCAAGGAGGGGGCCCGATACGCAGTATTTT; CDR3: CASSRPRRGPDTQYF
J: TRBJ2-1; size: .; D: TRBD2; V: TRBV19; DNA: TGTGCCAGTAGTCCCCTCCGGACTAGCGGGGGGCCCTACAATGAGCAGTTCTTC; CDR3: CASSPLRTSGGPYNEQFF
J: TRBJ2-2; size: few; D: .; V: TRBV10-3; DNA: TGTGCCATCAGGGGGGGCGCTGAATCGAACACCGGGGAGCTGTTTTTT; CDR3: CAIRGGAESNTGELFF
J: TRBJ2-1; size: .; D: TRBD2; V: TRBV29-1; DNA: TGCAGCGCTGGACTAGCGGGGGGGCGGAAGTTCTTC; CDR3: CSAGLAGGRKFF
J: TRBJ1-6; size: few; D: TRBD1; V: TRBV18; DNA: TGTGCCAGCTCCCGGGACAGGGTGTCACCCCTCCACTTT; CDR3: CASSRDRVSPLHF
J: TRBJ2-7; size: few; D: .; V: TRBV25-1; DNA: TGTGCCAGCAGTGAACAGGGAAACGAGCAGTACTTC; CDR3: CASSEQGNEQYF
J: TRBJ2-1; size: .; D: .; V: TRBV20-1; DNA: TGCAGTGTCCGACTTGGGACGCCCAATGAGCAGTTCTTC; CDR3: CSVRLGTPNEQFF
J: TRBJ2-7; size: few; D: .; V: TRBV9; DNA: TGTGCCAGCAGCCCCCCGGCAGGGAACTACGAGCAGTACTTC; CDR3: CASSPPAGNYEQYF
J: TRBJ2-5; size: many; D: TRBD2; V: TRBV9; DNA: TGTGCCAGCAGCGTAGAAACGGGAGGGCTGGAGACCCAGTACTTC; CDR3: CASSVETGGLETQYF
J: TRBJ2-3; size: .; D: TRBD2; V: TRBV5-1; DNA: TGCGCCAGCAGCCCAGGACTAGCTGTTAGCACAGATACGCAGTATTTT; CDR3: CASSPGLAVSTDTQYF
J: TRBJ2-7; size: .; D: .; V: TRBV12-3/TRBV12-4; DNA: TGTGCCAGTAGGGTAATAGCTTCATCCGAGCAGTACTTC; CDR3: CASRVIASSEQYF
J: TRBJ2-2; size: .; D: TRBD2; V: TRBV20-1; DNA: TGCAGTGCTAGAGATCGGACTAGCGGGGGGGCCGGGGAGCTGTTTTTT; CDR3: CSARDRTSGGAGELFF
J: TRBJ2-4; size: many; D: TRBD1; V: TRBV5-1; DNA: TGCGCCAGCAGCCGTCCCGACCCGGGACAGATAAACATTCAGTACTTC; CDR3: CASSRPDPGQINIQYF
J: TRBJ2-1; size: few; D: .; V: TRBV9; DNA: TGTGCCAGCAGCCCCCGTGACGGGGAGCAGTTCTTC; CDR3: CASSPRDGEQFF
J: TRBJ2-1; size: .; D: .; V: TRBV5-6; DNA: TGTGCCAGCAGCCCCTGGATCCGGTGGGACAACTCCTACAATGAGCAGTTCTTC; CDR3: CASSPWIRWDNSYNEQFF
J: TRBJ2-3; size: many; D: .; V: TRBV10-3; DNA: TGTGCCATTCGTCGGGGGTCTAGCACAGATACGCAGTATTTT; CDR3: CAIRRGSSTDTQYF
J: TRBJ2-1; size: .; D: .; V: TRBV20-1; DNA: TGCAGTGCTGCCCGCCGCGGGGCCCCAAGCTCCTACAATGAGCAGTTCTTC; CDR3: CSAARRGAPSSYNEQFF
J: TRBJ2-3; size: many; D: TRBD2; V: TRBV7-2; DNA: TGTGCCAGCAGCTTAGGGGGACTAGGTGGTACAGATACGCAGTATTTT; CDR3: CASSLGGLGGTDTQYF